This T cell receptor (beta chain) was identified in a study of T-cell reconstitution after alpha-beta-depleted transplantation in children. The study's findings and limits: Approximately two months post-transplant, alpha-beta T cells reportedly originated from several hundred expanded graft clones. Diversity of TCRbeta at day 60 was high in some patients, arising from surviving recipient T cells and thymic progenitors. T-cell counts and diversity were attributed mostly to newly produced T cells one year after transplant.

Molecular barcoding with unique molecular identifiers was used for the TCRbeta library. TCRdb re-derived calls from the PCR reads in MiXCR, one entry per CDR3 protein. The sample holds fewer than 500,000 distinct CDR3 sequences; 43% are singletons and the top ten take around 29%. Trimming took 2 bases from V and 3 from J; bases not matched to a gene: 3. Germline lookup yields CDR1 MNHEY and CDR2 SVGAGI. There are 14 residues in the CDR3. Regarding this clonotype: Its specificity is not known.

This rearrangement joins TRBV6-5 to TRBJ2-5, with 7 positions matching TRBD2. The TCR originated in a girl aged 2-15 years with aplastic anemia, due to receive a stem cell transplant. Sequenced material: PBMCs, taken before TCRalphabeta/CD19-depleted stem cell transplant. The CDR3 spells CASSYDGREETQYF. In DNA form, the CDR3 reads TGTGCCAGCAGTTACGATGGGAGGGAAGAGACCCAGTACTTC.